The clone carrying this T cell receptor beta chain was seen a few times. Antigen: not known. Isolated RNA was reverse transcribed in full, so expressed TCRB transcripts were sequenced. TCRdb's copy holds only in-frame clones and misses some; the assay was immunoSEQ multiplex PCR. Here the sample spans 860,000 or so clones, under 20% being singletons. Each population that was sorted was more than 98% pure. The data derive from a study of beta chain features in type 1 diabetes. The overall study: Sorted cells, 107,917,701 in number, were examined across all samples. Findings and caveats of the study: Insertions were fewer and deletions more numerous at VDJ junctions in type 1 diabetes patients. The study left unresolved whether HLA type influences TCRB rearrangement.

This CDR3 has 15 amino acids. V lost 6 bases and J lost 8; bases outside the gene matches: 11. Germline V gives CDR1 MDHEN, CDR2 SYDVKM. This receptor was identified in a woman aged 18-29 years in good health. Sequences were obtained from naive CD4+ T cells from blood. This sequence joins TRBV28 and TRBJ2-1; 9 bases align to TRBD1. The DNA for the CDR3 is TGTGCCAGCAGCTATAGGGACAGGGAGGGCCATGAGCAGTTCTTC. Protein: CASSYRDREGHEQFF.